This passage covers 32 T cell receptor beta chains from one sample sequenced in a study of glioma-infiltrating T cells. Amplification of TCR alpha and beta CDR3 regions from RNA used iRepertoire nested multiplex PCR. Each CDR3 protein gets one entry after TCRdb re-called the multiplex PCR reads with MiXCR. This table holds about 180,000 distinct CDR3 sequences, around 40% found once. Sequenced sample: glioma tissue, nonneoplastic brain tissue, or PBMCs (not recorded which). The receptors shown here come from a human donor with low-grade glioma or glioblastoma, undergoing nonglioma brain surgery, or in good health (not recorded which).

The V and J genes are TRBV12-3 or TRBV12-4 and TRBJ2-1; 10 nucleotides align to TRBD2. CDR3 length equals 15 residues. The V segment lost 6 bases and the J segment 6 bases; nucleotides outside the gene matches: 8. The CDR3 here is CASSGAGGIANEQFF. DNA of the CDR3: TGTGCCAGCAGCGGAGCGGGAGGGATCGCCAATGAGCAGTTCTTC.

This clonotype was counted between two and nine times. DNA for the CDR3: TGCGCCAGCAGAGAACCGGGACCCTTCAATCAGCCCCAGCATTTT. Protein product: CASREPGPFNQPQHF. The chain has TRBV10-2 and TRBJ1-5; TRBD1 is a possible D gene (5 bases). The CDR3 is 15 amino acids. From germline, CDR1 is WSHSY and CDR2 SAAADI. The V and J ends lost 6 bases and 3 bases respectively, with 15 bases between them.

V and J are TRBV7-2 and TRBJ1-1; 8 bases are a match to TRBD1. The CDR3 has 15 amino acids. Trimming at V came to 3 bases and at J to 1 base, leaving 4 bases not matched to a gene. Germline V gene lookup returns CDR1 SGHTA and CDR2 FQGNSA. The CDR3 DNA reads TGTGCCAGCAGCTTGGAGGGGACAGGGAACACTGAAGCTTTCTTT. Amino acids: CASSLEGTGNTEAFF. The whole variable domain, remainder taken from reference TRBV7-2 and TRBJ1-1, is GAGVSQSPSNKVTEKGKDVELRCDPISGHTALYWYRQSLGQGLEFLIYFQGNSAPDKSGLPSDRFSAERTGGSVSTLTIQRTQQEDSAVYLCASSLEGTGNTEAFFGQGTRLTVV.

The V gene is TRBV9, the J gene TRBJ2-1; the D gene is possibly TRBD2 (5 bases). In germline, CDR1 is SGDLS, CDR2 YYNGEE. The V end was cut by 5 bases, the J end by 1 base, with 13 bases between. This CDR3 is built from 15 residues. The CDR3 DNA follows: TGTGCCAGCAGTCCTACTAGAACATCCTACAATGAGCAGTTCTTC. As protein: CASSPTRTSYNEQFF. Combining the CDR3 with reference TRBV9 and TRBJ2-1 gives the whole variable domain DSGVTQTPKHLITATGQRVTLRCSPRSGDLSVYWYQQSLDQGLQFLIQYYNGEERAKGNILERFSAQQFPDLHSELNLSSLELGDSALYFCASSPTRTSYNEQFFGPGTRLTVL.

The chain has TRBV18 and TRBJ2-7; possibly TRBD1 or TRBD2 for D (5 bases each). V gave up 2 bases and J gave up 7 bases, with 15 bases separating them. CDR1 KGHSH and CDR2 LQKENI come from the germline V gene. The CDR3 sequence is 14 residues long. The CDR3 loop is CASSPVARGAEQYF. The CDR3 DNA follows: TGTGCCAGCTCACCAGTGGCCCGAGGGGCGGAGCAGTACTTC.

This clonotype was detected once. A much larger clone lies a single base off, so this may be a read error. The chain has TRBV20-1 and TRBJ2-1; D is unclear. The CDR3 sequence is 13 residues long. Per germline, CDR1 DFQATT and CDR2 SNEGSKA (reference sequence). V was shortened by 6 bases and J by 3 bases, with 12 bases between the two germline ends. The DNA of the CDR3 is TGCAGTGCCATGTTGAGCTTCTACAATGAGCAGTTCTTC. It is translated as CSAMLSFYNEQFF.

This CDR3 reads CASSQDNRVNYEQYF. DNA for the CDR3: TGTGCCAGCAGCCAAGATAACAGGGTAAATTACGAGCAGTACTTC. V and J are TRBV4-2 and TRBJ2-7, with a tentative D call TRBD1 (6 bases). The V end was cut by 0 bases, the J end by 4 bases, with 13 bases between. The CDR3 covers 15 residues. Germline V gene lookup returns CDR1 LGHNA and CDR2 YNFKEQ.

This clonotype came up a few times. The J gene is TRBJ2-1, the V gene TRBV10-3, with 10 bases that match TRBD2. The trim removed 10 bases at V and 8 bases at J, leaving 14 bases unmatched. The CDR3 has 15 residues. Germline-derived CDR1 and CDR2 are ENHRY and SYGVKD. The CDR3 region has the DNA TGTGCCACCTCCGGGCGCCCTAGCGGGAGCGATGAGCAGTTCTTC. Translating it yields CATSGRPSGSDEQFF.

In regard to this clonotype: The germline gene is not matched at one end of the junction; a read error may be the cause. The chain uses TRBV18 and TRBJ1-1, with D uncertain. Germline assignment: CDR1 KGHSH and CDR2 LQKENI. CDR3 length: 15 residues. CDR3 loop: CASPPTREGSTEAFF. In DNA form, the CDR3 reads TGTGCCAGCCCACCAACCCGGGAAGGTAGCACTGAAGCTTTCTTT.

The CDR3 reads CANGPRLSGNTIYF. The CDR3 coding sequence is TGTGCCAACGGTCCGAGACTCTCTGGAAACACCATATATTTT. The genes are TRBV12-3 or TRBV12-4 and TRBJ1-3; D not resolved. The CDR3 covers 14 residues. V was trimmed by 10 bases and J by 0 bases, leaving 13 bases between them.

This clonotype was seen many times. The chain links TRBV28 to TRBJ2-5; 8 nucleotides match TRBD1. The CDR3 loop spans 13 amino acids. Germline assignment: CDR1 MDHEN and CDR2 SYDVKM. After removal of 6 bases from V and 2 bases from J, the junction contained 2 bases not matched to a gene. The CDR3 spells CASRTGGQETQYF. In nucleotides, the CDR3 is TGTGCCAGCAGAACAGGGGGTCAAGAGACCCAGTACTTC.

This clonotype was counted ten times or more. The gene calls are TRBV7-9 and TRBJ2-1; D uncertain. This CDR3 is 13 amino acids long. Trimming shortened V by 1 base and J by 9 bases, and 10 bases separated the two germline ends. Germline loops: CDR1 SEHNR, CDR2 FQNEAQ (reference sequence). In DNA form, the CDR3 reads TGTGCCAGCAGCTTAGATCATCTAGGTGAGCAGTTCTTC. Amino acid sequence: CASSLDHLGEQFF.

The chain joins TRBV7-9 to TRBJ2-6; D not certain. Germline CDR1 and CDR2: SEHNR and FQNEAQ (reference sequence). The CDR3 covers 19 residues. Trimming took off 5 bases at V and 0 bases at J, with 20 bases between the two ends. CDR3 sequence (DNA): TGTGCCAGCAGCGCCTCTAAGCAGATTTACCTCTCTGGGGCCAACGTCCTGACTTTC. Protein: CASSASKQIYLSGANVLTF.

The CDR3 DNA is TGTGCCAGTAGTCGGGAGGGATCGTCAGCTTTCTTT. This encodes CASSREGSSAFF. This chain links TRBV19 with TRBJ1-1; no reliable D call. There are 12 residues in the CDR3. Per germline, CDR1 LNHDA and CDR2 SQIVND (reference sequence). The V end lost 5 bases, the J end lost 10 bases, and 14 bases lay between the germline ends.

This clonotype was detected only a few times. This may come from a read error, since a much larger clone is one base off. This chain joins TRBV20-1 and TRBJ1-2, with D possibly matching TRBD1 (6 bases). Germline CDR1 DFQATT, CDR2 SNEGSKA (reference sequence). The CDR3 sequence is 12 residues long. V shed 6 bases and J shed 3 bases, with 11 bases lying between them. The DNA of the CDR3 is TGCAGTGCCACGAGGGGGGACTATGGCTACACCTTC. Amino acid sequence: CSATRGDYGYTF.

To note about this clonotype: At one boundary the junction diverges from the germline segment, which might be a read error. CDR3: CGAISGREADTQYF. The CDR3 DNA is TGCGGTGCTATTAGCGGGAGGGAGGCAGATACGCAGTATTTT. The chain links TRBV20-1 to TRBJ2-3, with TRBD2 matching 11 bases. Germline V gene data show CDR1 as DFQATT and CDR2 as SNEGSKA (reference sequence). The CDR3 spans 14 residues.

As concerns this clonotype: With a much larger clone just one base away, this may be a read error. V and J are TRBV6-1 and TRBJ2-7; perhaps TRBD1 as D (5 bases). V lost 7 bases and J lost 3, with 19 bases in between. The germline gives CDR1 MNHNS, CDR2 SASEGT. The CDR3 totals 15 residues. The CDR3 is CASTPTRSGLYEQYF. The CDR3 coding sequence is TGTGCCAGCACCCCCACGCGGTCAGGGCTCTACGAGCAGTACTTC.

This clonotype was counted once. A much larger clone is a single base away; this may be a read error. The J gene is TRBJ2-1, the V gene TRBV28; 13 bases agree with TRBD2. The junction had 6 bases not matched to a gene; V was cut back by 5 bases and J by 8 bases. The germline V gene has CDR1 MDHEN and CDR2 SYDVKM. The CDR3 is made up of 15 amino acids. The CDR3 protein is CASSRGGLAGDEQFF. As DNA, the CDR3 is TGTGCCAGCAGTCGGGGCGGACTAGCGGGAGATGAGCAGTTCTTC.

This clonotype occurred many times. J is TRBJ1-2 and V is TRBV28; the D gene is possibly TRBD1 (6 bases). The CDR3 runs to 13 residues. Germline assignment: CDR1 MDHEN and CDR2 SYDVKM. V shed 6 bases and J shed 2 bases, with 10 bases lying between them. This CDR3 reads CASSLTGNYGYTF. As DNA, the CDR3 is TGTGCCAGCAGCCTCACAGGGAACTATGGCTACACCTTC.

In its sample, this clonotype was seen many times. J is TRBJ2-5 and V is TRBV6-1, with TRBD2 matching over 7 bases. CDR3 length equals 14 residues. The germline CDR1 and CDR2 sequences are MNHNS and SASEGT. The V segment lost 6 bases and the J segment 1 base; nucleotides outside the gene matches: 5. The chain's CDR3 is CASSLGGTQETQYF. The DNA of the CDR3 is TGTGCCAGCAGCCTCGGGGGGACCCAAGAGACCCAGTACTTC.

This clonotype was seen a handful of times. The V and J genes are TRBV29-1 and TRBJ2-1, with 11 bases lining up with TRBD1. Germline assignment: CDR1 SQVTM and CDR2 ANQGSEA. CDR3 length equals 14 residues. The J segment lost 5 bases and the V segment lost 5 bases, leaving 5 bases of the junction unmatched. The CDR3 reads CSVTGTGGDNEQFF. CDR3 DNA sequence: TGCAGCGTTACCGGGACAGGGGGTGACAATGAGCAGTTCTTC.

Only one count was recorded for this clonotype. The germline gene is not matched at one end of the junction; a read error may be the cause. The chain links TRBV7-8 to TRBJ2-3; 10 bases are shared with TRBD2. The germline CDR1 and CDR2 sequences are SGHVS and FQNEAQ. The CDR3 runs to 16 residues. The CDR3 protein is CTSSLALAGVSDTQYF. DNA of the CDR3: TGTACCAGCAGCTTAGCTCTAGCGGGAGTATCAGATACGCAGTATTTT.

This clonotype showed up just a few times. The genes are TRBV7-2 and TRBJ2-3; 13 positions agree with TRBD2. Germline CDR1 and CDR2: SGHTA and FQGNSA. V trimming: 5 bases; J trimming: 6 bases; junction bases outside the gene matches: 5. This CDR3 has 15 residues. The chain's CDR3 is CASSRTSGSPDTQYF. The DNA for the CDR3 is TGTGCCAGCAGCCGGACTAGCGGGAGCCCCGATACGCAGTATTTT.

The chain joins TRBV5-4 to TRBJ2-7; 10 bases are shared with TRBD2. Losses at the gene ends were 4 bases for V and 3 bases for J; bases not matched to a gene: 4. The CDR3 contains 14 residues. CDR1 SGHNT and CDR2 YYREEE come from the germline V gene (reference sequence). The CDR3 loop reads CASSAASGSYEQYF. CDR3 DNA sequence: TGTGCCAGCAGCGCCGCTAGCGGGAGCTACGAGCAGTACTTC.

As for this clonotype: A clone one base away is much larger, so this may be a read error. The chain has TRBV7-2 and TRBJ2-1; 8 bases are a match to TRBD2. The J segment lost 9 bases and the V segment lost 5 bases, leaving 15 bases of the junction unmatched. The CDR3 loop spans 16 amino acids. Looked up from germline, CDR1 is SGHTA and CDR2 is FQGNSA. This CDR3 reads CASSITTSVRFGEQFF. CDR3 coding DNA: TGTGCCAGCAGCATAACGACTAGCGTGAGATTCGGTGAGCAGTTCTTC.

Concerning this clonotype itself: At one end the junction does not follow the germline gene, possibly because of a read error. The CDR3 reads CASIQEVLVGLAGADEQFF. The CDR3 coding sequence is TGCGCCAGCATCCAAGAAGTTCTTGTAGGGCTAGCGGGAGCCGATGAGCAGTTCTTC. This chain links TRBV4-1 with TRBJ2-1, with 10 bases lining up with TRBD2. In germline, CDR1 is MGHRA, CDR2 YSYEKL. The CDR3 contains 19 residues.

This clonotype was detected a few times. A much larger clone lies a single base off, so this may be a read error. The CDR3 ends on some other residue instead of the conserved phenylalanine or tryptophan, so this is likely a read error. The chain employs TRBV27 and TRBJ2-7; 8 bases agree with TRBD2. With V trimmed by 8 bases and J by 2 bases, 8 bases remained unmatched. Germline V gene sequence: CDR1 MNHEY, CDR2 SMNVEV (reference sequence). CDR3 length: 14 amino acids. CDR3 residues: CASGRAGGPYEQYL. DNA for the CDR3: TGTGCCAGCGGGAGGGCGGGAGGACCCTACGAGCAGTACCTC.

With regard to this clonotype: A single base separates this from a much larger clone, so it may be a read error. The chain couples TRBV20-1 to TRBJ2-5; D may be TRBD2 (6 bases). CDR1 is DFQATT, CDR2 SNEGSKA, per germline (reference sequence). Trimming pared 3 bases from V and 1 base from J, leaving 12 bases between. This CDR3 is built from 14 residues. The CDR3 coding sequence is TGCAGTGCTAGGGAGGGTACTCCCCAAGAGACCCAGTACTTC. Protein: CSAREGTPQETQYF.

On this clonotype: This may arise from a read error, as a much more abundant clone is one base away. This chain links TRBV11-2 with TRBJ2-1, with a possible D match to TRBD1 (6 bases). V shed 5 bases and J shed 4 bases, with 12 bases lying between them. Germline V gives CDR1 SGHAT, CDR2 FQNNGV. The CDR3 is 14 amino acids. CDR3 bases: TGTGCCAGCAGCCACGGGACACAATACAATGAGCAGTTCTTC. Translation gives CASSHGTQYNEQFF.

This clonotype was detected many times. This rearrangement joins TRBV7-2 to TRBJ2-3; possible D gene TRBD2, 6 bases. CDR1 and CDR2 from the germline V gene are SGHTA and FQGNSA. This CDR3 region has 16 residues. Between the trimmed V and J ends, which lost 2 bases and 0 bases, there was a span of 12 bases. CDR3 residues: CASSLNAGRSTDTQYF. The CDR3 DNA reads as TGTGCCAGCAGCTTAAATGCGGGACGTAGCACAGATACGCAGTATTTT.

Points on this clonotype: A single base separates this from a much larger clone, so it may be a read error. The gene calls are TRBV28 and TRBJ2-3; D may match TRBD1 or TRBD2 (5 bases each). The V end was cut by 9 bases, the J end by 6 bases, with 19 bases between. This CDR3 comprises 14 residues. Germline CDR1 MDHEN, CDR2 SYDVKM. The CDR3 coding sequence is TGTGCCAGAAGCCGCACCGGGACCGAGGATACGCAGTATTTT. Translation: CARSRTGTEDTQYF.

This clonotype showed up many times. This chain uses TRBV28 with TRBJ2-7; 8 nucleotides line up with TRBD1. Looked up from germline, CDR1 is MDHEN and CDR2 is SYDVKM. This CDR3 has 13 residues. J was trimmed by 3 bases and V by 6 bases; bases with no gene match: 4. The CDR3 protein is CASSRTGRYEQYF. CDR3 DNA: TGTGCCAGCAGCAGGACAGGGCGCTACGAGCAGTACTTC.